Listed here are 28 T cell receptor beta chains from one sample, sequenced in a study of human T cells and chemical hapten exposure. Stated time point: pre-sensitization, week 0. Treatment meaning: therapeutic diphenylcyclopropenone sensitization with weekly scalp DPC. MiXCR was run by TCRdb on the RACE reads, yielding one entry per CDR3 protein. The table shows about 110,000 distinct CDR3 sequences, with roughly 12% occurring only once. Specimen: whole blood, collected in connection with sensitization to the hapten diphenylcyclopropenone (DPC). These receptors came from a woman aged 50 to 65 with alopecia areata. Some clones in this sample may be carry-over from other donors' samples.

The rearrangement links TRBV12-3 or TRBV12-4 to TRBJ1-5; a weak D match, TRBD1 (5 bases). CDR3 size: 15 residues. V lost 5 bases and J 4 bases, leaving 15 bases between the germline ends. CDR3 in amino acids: CASSLYGTGNQPQHF. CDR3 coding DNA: TGTGCCAGCAGTCTCTACGGGACTGGAAATCAGCCCCAGCATTTT.

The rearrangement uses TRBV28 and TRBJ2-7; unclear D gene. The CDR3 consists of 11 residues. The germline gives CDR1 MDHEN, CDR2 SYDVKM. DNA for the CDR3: TGTGCTACAACGACCACCTACGAGCAGTACTTC. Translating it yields CATTTTYEQYF.

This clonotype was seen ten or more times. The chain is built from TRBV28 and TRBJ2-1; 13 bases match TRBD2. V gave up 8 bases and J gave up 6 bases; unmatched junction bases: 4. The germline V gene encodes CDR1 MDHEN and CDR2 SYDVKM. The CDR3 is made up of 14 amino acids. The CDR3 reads CASRTSGSFNEQFF. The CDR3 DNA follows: TGTGCCAGCCGGACTAGCGGGAGTTTCAATGAGCAGTTCTTC. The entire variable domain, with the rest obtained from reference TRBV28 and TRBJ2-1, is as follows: DVKVTQSSRYLVKRTGEKVFLECVQDMDHENMFWYRQDPGLGLRLIYFSYDVKMKEKGDIPEGYSVSREKKERFSLILESASTNQTSMYLCASRTSGSFNEQFFGPGTRLTVL.

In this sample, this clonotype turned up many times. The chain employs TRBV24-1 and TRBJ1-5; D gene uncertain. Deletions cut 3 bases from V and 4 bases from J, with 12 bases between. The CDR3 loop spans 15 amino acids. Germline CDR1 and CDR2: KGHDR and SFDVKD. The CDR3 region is CATSDHLGKNQPQHF. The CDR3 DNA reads TGTGCCACCAGTGATCACCTTGGGAAGAATCAGCCCCAGCATTTT.

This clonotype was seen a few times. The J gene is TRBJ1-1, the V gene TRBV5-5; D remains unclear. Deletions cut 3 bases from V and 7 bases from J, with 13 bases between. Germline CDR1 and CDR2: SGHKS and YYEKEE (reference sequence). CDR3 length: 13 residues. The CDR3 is CASSSFLGGEAFF. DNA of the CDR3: TGTGCCAGCAGCTCGTTCTTAGGTGGTGAAGCTTTCTTT.

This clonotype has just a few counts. CDR3 DNA sequence: TGCAGTGCTAACAGGGTTGGCAAAGAGACCCAGTACTTC. Translation gives CSANRVGKETQYF. The chain recombines TRBV20-1 with TRBJ2-5; tentative D call: TRBD1 (6 bases). The CDR3 extends over 13 amino acids. V was shortened by 4 bases and J by 3 bases, with 12 bases between the two germline ends. CDR1 is DFQATT, CDR2 SNEGSKA, per germline (reference sequence).

The chain's CDR3 is CASSQDLGKGGNTIYF. CDR3 in DNA: TGTGCCAGCAGCCAAGATTTGGGGAAAGGTGGAAACACCATATATTTT. The rearrangement links TRBV4-2 to TRBJ1-3; D not resolved. With 0 bases removed from V and 3 bases from J, the gap between germline ends came to 12 bases. This CDR3 is built from 16 residues. CDR1 and CDR2 (germline): LGHNA, YNFKEQ.

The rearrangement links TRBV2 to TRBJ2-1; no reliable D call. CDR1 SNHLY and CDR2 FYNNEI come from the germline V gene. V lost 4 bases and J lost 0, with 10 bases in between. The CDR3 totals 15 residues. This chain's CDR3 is CASSADSSSYNEQFF. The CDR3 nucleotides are TGTGCCAGCAGTGCAGACTCGAGCTCCTACAATGAGCAGTTCTTC.

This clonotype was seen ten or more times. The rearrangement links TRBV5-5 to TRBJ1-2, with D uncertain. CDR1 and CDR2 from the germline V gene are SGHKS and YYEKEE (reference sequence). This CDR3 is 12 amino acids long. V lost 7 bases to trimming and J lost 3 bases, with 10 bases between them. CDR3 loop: CASRETDYGYTF. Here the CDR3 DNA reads TGTGCCAGCCGCGAGACGGACTATGGCTACACCTTC.

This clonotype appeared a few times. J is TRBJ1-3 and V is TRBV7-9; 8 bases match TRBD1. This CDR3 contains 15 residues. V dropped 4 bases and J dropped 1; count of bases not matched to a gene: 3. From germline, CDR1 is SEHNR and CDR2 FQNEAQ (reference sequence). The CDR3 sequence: CASSSDRASGNTIYF. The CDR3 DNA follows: TGTGCCAGCAGCTCGGACAGGGCGTCTGGAAACACCATATATTTT.

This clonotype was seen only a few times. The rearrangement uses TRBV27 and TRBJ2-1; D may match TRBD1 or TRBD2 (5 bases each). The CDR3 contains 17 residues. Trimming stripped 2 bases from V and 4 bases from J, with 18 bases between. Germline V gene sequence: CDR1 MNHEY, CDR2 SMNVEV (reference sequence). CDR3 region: CASSLPGAEVSYNEQFF. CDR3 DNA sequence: TGTGCCAGCAGTTTACCCGGGGCAGAGGTTTCTTACAATGAGCAGTTCTTC.

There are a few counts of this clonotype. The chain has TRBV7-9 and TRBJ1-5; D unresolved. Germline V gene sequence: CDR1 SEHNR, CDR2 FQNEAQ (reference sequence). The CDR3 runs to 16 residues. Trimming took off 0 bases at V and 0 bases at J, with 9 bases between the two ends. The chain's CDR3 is CASSLAGQYSNQPQHF. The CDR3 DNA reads TGTGCCAGCAGCTTAGCGGGTCAGTATAGCAATCAGCCCCAGCATTTT.

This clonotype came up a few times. DNA for the CDR3: TGTGCCAGCAGTTTAGCGGGAAAGGACTACGAGCAGTACTTC. It translates to CASSLAGKDYEQYF. The V and J genes are TRBV12-3 or TRBV12-4 and TRBJ2-7; D not resolved. Trimming cost V 0 bases and J 3 bases, with 9 bases left between them. The CDR3 sequence is 14 residues long.

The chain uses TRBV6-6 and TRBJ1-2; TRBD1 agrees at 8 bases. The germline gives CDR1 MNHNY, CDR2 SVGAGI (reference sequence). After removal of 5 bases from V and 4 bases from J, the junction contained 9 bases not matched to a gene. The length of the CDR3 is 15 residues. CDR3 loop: CASSPTGQGFYGYTF. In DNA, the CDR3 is TGTGCCAGCAGTCCCACAGGACAGGGATTCTATGGCTACACCTTC.

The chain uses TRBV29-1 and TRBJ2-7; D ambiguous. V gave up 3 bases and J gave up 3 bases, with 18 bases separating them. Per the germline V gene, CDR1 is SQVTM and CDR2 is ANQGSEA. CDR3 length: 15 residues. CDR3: CSVDDRSRTGYEQYF. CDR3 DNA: TGCAGCGTTGATGATCGGAGTAGGACCGGCTACGAGCAGTACTTC.

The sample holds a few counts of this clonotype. This CDR3 reads CASSPQAGGNNSPLHF. Here the CDR3 DNA reads TGTGCCAGCTCACCCCAAGCTGGGGGGAATAATTCACCCCTCCACTTT. The V call is TRBV18, the J call TRBJ1-6; maybe TRBD1 (5 bases). CDR3 length: 16 amino acids. Looked up from germline, CDR1 is KGHSH and CDR2 is LQKENI. The ends were cut back, 3 bases at V and 5 bases at J, with 14 bases in the middle.

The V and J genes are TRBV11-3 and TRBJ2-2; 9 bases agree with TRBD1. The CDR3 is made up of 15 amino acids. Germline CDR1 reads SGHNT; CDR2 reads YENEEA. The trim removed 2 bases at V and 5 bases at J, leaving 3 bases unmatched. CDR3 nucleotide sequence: TGTGCCAGCAGCTTAACCGGGACAGGGACCGGGGAGCTGTTTTTT. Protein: CASSLTGTGTGELFF.

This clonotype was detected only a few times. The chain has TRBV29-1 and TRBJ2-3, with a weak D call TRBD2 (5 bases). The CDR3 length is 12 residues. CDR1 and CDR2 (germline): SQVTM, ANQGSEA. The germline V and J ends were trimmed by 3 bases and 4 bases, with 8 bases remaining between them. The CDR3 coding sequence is TGCAGCGTTGATAGCGAAGCAGATACGCAGTATTTT. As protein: CSVDSEADTQYF.

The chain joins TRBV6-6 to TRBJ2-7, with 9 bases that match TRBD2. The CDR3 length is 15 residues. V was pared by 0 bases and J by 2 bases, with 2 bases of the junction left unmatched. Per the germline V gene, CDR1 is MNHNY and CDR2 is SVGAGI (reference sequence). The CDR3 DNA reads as TGTGCCAGCAGTTACTCACCTAGCGGGACCTACGAGCAGTACTTC. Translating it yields CASSYSPSGTYEQYF.

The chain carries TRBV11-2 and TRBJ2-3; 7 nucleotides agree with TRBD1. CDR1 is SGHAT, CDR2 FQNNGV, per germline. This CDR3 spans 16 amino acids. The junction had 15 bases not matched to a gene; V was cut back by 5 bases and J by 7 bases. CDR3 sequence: CASSPRQGWAPYTQYF. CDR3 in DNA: TGTGCCAGCAGCCCTCGACAGGGATGGGCCCCCTATACGCAGTATTTT.

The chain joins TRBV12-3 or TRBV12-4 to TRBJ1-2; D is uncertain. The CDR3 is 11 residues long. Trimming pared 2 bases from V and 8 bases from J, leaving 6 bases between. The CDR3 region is CASSLQEGYTF. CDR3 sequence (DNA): TGTGCCAGCAGTTTACAGGAAGGCTACACCTTC.

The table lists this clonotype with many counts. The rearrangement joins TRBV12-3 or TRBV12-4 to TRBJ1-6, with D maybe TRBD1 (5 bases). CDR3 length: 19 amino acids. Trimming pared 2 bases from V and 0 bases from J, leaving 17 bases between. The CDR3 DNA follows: TGTGCCAGCAGTTTACGGCCTGGCGGGGGGTCCTCCTATAATTCACCCCTCCACTTT. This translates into CASSLRPGGGSSYNSPLHF.

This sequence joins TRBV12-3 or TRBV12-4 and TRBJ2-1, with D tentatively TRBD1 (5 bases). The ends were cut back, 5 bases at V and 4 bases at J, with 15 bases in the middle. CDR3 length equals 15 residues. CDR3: CASSEQGFRYNEQFF. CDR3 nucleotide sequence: TGTGCCAGCAGTGAGCAGGGTTTTAGATACAATGAGCAGTTCTTC.

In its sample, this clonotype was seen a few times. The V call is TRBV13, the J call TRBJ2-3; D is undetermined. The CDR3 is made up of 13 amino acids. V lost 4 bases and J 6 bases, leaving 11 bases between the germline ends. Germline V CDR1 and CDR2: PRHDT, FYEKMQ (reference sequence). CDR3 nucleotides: TGTGCCAGCAGCTCCCTAGATGGTGATACGCAGTATTTT. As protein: CASSSLDGDTQYF.

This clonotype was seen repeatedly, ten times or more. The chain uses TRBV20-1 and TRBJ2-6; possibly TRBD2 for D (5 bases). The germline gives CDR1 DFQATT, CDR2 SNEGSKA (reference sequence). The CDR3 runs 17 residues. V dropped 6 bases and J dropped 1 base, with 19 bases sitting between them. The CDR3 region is CSATGLTSRSGANVLTF. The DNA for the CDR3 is TGCAGTGCCACTGGACTGACCTCGCGTTCTGGGGCCAACGTCCTGACTTTC.

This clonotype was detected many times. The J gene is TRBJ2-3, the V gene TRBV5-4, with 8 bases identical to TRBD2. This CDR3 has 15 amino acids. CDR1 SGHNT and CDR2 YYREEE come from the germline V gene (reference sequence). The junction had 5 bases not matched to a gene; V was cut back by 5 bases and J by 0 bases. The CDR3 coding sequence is TGTGCCAGCAGTCAGAGCGGGGGAAGCACAGATACGCAGTATTTT. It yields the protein CASSQSGGSTDTQYF. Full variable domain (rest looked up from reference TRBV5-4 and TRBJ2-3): ETGVTQSPTHLIKTRGQQVTLRCSSQSGHNTVSWYQQALGQGPQFIFQYYREEENGRGNFPPRFSGLQFPNYSSELNVNALELDDSALYLCASSQSGGSTDTQYFGPGTRLTVL.

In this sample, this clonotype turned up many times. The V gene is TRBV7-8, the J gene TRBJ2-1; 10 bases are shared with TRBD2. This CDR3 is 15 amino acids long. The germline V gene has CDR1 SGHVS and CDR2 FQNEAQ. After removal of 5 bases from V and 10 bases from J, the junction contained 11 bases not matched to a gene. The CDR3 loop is CASSQREGPMNEQFF. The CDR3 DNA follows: TGTGCCAGCAGCCAGCGGGAGGGCCCGATGAACGAGCAGTTCTTC.

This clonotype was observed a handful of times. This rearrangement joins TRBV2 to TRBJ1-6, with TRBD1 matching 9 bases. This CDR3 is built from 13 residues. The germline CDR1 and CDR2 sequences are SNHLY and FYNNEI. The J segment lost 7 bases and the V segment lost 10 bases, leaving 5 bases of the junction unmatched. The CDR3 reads CATDGTGNSPLHF. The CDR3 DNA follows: TGTGCCACCGATGGGACAGGGAATTCACCCCTCCACTTT.